This T cell receptor beta chain was observed in a study of response to subunit inactivated influenza vaccine (dated by TCRdb to about 2018). About the study as a whole: Deep quantitative profiling of the T cell receptor repertoire was used in the study to follow responses to a trivalent subunit inactivated influenza vaccine.

What the study reported, not specific to this receptor: The authors proposed that each seasonal influenza vaccination may bring in only a limited number of new T cells.

The receptor library was made with RT-PCR. Sequencing used an Illumina HiSeq 2500. The public reads were quality trimmed at Q25 with fastp and then assembled into clones with MiXCR by TCRdb, keeping productive beta chains. Records with the same CDR3 protein are collapsed into one entry carrying the most frequent genes and DNA. The sample table shows around 520,000 distinct CDR3 sequences, and roughly 27% are seen once. 1.5% to 2% of the sample is taken by the ten largest. This clonotype was detected many times. It lacks a known antigen. Per-base qualities were not stored, and no clone one base away is much larger. The TCR was taken from a man aged 45-65 years who received an inactivated influenza vaccine. Donor details come from another sample of the same person, matched by shared clones. The material was CD4+ T cells sorted from PBMCs, obtained about 5 days after vaccination.

The nucleotide sequence is TGCAGTGCCCGGGAGACGAACACCGGGGAGCTGTTTTTT. Translation gives CSARETNTGELFF. This chain is built from TRBV20-1 and TRBJ2-2; D gene: possibly TRBD2, on 6 matching bases. Via the germline V gene (reference sequence), CDR1 is DFQATT and CDR2 SNEGSKA. The junction shows trimming of 6 bases on V and 0 bases on J, plus 8 bases between the germline ends. Measured from the cysteine to the phenylalanine, the CDR3 is 13 residues long. Only the CDR3 DNA is retained, 39 bases long and in frame from the first base.